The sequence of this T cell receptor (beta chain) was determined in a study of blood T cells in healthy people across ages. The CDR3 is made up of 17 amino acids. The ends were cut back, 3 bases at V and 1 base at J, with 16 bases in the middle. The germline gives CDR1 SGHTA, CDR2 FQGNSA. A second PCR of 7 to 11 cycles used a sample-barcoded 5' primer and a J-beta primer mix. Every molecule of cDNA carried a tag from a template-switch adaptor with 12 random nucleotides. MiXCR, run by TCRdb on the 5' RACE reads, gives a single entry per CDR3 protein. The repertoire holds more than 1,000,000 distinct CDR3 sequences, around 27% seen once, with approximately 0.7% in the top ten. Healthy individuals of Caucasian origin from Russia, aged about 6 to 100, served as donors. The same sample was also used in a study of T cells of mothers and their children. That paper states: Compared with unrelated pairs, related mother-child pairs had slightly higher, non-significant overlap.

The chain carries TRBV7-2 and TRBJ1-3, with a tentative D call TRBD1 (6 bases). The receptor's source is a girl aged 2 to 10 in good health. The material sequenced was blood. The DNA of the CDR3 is TGTGCCAGCAGCTTGCGACAGGCATACTATTCTGGAAACACCATATATTTT. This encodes CASSLRQAYYSGNTIYF.